This T cell receptor beta chain was captured by sequencing in a study of CD8 T cells in Susac syndrome. Study as a whole: At the time of blood draw, patients with Susac syndrome were therapy-naive, receiving corticosteroids, or receiving intravenous immunoglobulin alone.

The CDR3 loop spans 12 amino acids. In germline, CDR1 is DFQATT, CDR2 SNEGSKA (reference sequence). V was shortened by 5 bases and J by 6 bases, with 11 bases between the two germline ends. Random-hexamer reverse transcription was applied to roughly 0.45 to 1 ug RNA. The amplification used immunoSEQ multiplex PCR on TCR beta CDR3; it spanned 54 Vbeta and 13 Jbeta. In TCRdb, the immunoSEQ multiplex PCR reads were re-called with MiXCR into one record per CDR3 protein. The sample yields over 150,000 distinct CDR3 sequences, around 96% seen once. CD8+ and CD4+ T cells circulating in blood were sequenced for TCR beta. TEMRA cells were FACS-enriched, unlike CD8+ and CD4+ T cells, which were negatively isolated.

The sequenced sample was CD4+ T cells from PBMCs. V is TRBV20-1 and J is TRBJ1-5, with D possibly TRBD1 on 5 matching bases. The source is a human donor with Susac syndrome. The chain's CDR3 is CSAVGGSQPQHF. CDR3 coding DNA: TGCAGTGCTGTCGGGGGGTCTCAGCCCCAGCATTTT.